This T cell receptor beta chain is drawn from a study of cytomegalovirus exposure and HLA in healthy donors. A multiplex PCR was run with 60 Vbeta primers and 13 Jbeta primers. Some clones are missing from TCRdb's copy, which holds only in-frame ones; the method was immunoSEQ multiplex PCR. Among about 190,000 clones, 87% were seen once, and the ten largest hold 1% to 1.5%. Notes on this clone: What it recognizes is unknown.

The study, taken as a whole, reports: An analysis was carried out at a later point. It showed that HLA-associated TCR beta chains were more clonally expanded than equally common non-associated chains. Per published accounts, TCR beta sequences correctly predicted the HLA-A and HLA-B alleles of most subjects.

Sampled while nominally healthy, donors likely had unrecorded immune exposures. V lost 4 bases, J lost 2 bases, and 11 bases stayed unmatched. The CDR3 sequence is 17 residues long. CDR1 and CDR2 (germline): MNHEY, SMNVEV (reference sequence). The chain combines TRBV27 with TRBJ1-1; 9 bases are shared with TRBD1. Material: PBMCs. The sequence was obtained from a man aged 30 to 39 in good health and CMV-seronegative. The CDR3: CASSSPRTGAANTEAFF. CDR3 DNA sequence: TGTGCCAGCAGTTCTCCACGGACAGGGGCCGCAAACACTGAAGCTTTCTTT.